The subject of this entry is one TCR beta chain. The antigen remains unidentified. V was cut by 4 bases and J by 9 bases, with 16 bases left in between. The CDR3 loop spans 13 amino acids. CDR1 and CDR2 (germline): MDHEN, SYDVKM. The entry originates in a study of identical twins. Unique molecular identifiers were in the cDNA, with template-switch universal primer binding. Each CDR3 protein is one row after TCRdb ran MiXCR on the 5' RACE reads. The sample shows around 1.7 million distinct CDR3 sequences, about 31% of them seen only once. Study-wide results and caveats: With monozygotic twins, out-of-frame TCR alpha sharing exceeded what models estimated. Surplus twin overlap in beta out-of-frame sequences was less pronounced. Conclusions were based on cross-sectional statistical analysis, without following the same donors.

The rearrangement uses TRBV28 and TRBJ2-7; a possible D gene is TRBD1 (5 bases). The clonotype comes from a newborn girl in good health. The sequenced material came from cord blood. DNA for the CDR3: TGTGCCAGCAGTTATCAGGGCTCCTATGGGCAGTACTTC. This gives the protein CASSYQGSYGQYF.